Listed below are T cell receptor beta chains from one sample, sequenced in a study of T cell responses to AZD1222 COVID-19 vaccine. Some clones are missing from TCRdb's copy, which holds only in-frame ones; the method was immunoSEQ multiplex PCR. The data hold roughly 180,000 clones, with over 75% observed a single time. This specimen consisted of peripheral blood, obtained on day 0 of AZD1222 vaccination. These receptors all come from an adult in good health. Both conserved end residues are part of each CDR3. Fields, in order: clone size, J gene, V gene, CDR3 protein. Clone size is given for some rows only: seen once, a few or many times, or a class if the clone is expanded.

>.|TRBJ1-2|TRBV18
CASSPPTLGGYTF
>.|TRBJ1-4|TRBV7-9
CASSPAGGMLFF
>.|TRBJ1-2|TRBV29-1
CSVYVSGVYGYTF
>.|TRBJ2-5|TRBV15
CATSRELGAPLDQETQYF
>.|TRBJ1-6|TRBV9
CASSPHMSSYNSPLHF
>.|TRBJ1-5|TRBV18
CASSPGSDSNQPQHF
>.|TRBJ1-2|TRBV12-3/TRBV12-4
CASSFRRGGGYTF
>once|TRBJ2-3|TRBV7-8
CASSPRADTQYF
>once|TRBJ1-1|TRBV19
CASTLVDRDTEAFF
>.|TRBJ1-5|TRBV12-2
CASRLEDSIGWYDSNQPQHF
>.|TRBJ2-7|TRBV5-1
CASTLGGSFSYEQYF
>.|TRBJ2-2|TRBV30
CAWKSGRANTGELFF
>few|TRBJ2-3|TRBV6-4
CASSASGASPDTQYF
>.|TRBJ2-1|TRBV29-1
CSVPLAGTGNEQFF
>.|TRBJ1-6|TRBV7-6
CASSLGQESPLHF
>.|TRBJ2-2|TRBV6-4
CASRETGTSGGTGELFF
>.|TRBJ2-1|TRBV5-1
CASSIGQDYNEQFF
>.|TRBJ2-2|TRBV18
CASPAGAANTGELFF